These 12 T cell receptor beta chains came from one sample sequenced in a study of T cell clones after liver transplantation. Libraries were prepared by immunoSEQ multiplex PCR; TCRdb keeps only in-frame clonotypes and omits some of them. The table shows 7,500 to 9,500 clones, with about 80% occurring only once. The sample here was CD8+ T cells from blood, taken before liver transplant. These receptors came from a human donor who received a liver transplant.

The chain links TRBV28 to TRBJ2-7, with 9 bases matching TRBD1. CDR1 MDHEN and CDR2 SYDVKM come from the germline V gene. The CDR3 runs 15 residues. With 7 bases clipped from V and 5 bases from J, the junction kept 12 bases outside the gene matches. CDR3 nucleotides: TGTGCCAGCAAACTTGGGACAGGGACTTGGGACGAGCAGTACTTC. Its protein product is CASKLGTGTWDEQYF.

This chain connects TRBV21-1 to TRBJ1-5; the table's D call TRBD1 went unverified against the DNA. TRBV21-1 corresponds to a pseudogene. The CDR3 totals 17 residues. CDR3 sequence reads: CASSKEYPGVHNQPQHF. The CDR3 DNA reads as TGTGCCAGCAGCAAAGAATATCCAGGGGTACACAATCAGCCCCAGCATTTT.

The CDR3 DNA sequence: TGTGCCAGCAGTGACAGACAGGGGGTCTCCTACGAGCAGTACTTC. Translating it yields CASSDRQGVSYEQYF. The rearrangement links TRBV27 to TRBJ2-7; 9 bases are shared with TRBD1. Unmatched junction bases numbered 5, after V lost 5 bases and J lost 0 bases. The CDR3 sequence is 15 residues long. Germline V lookup: CDR1 MNHEY, CDR2 SMNVEV (reference sequence).

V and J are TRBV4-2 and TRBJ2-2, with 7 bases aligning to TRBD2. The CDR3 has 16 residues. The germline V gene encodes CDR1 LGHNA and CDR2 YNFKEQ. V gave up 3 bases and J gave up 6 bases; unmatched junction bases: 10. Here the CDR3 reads CASSHLGGDQAGELFF. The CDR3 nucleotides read TGTGCCAGCAGCCATTTGGGGGGGGACCAGGCCGGGGAGCTGTTTTTT.

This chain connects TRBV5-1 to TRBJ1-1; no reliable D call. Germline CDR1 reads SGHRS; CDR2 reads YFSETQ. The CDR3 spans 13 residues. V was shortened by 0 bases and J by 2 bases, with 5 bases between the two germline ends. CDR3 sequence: CASSLELNTEAFF. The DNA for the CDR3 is TGCGCCAGCAGCTTGGAACTCAACACTGAAGCTTTCTTT.

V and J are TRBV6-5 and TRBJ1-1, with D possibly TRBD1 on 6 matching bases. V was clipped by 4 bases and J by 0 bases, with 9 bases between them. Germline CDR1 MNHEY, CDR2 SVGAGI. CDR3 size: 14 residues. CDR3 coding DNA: TGTGCCAGCAGTTGGAAGGGGGTGAACACTGAAGCTTTCTTT. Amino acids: CASSWKGVNTEAFF.

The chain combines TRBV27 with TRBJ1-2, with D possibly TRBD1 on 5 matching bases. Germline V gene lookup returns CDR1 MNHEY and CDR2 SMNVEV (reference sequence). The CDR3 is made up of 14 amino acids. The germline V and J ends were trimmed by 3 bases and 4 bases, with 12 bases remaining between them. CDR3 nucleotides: TGTGCCAGCAGTTTTAACAGGACCATCTATGGCTACACCTTC. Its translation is CASSFNRTIYGYTF.

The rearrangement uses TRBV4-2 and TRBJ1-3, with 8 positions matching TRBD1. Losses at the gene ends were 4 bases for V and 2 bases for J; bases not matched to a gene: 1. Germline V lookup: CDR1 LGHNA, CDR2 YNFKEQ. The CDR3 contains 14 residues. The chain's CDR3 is CASSLQGAGNTIYF. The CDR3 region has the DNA TGTGCCAGCAGCCTACAGGGGGCTGGAAACACCATATATTTT.

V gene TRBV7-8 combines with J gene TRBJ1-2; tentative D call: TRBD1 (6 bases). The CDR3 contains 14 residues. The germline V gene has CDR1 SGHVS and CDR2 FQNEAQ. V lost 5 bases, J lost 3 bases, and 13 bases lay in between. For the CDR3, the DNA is TGTGCCAGCAGCCTAGGGGGGGAATACTATGGCTACACCTTC. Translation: CASSLGGEYYGYTF.

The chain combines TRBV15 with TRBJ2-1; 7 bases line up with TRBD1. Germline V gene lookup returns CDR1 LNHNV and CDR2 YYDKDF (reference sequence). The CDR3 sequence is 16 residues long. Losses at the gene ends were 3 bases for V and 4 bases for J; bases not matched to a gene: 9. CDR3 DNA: TGTGCCACCAGCAGTTATACAGGGGCGTCTTACAATGAGCAGTTCTTC. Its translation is CATSSYTGASYNEQFF.

The CDR3 here is CASSLQGAGTEAFF. In DNA, the CDR3 is TGTGCCAGCAGTTTACAGGGGGCAGGGACTGAAGCTTTCTTT. The gene calls are TRBV28 and TRBJ1-1, with 8 positions matching TRBD1. This CDR3 contains 14 residues. With 2 bases clipped from V and 5 bases from J, the junction kept 4 bases outside the gene matches. Germline V CDR1 and CDR2: MDHEN, SYDVKM.

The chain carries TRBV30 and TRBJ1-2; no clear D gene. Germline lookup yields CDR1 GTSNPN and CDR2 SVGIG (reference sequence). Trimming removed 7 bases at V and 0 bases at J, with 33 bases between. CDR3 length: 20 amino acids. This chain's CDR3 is CALLTAAGRSGVFSNYGYTF. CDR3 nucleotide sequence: TGTGCCTTGCTGACCGCGGCGGGAAGGTCAGGAGTATTTTCTAACTATGGCTACACCTTC. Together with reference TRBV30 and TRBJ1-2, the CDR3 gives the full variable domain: SQTIHQWPATLVQPVGSPLSLECTVEGTSNPNLYWYRQAAGRGLQLLFYSVGIGQISSEVPQNLSASRPQDRQFILSSKKLLLSDSGFYLCALLTAAGRSGVFSNYGYTFGSGTRLTVV.